The clone carrying this T cell receptor beta chain was picked up a small number of times. Its antigen is still unknown. This sample's time point: week 5, during vaccination. Topical imiquimod accompanied each vaccine dose, which consisted of 300 ug of mutant IDH1 20-mer peptide. The method was immunoSEQ multiplex PCR; TCRdb's version includes in-frame clones alone and lacks a portion of them. The data contain roughly 50,000 clones, approximately 78% of them seen just once; the ten biggest clones take up under 2%. These data are taken from a study of a mutant IDH1 vaccine in newly diagnosed glioma. Background on the study: Administration of eight vaccinations to patients took place in weeks 1, 3, 5, 7, 11, 15, 19, 23.

Germline CDR1 reads SGHNT; CDR2 reads YYREEE (reference sequence). V lost 4 bases, J lost 9 bases, and 16 bases lay in between. This CDR3 has 13 residues. General study points: The vaccine induced immune responses, and these occurred in around 93% of patients.

The chain has TRBV5-4 and TRBJ1-2, with unresolved D. This clonotype was obtained from a woman aged 40 to 50 with glioma. The source was PBMCs, collected from a glioma patient whose treatment included an IDH1 peptide vaccine. CDR3 nucleotides: TGTGCCAGCAGCGAAGACCGGGCGCGGAGCTACACCTTC. Its translation is CASSEDRARSYTF.